A selection of T cell receptor beta chains follows, all from one sample in a study of CD8 T cells in Susac syndrome. MiXCR was run by TCRdb on the immunoSEQ multiplex PCR reads, yielding one entry per CDR3 protein. Found here are about 83,000 distinct CDR3 sequences, approximately 96% of them singletons; the top ten hold approximately 0.42%. The sample taken for sequencing was CD8+ T cells from PBMCs. These receptors were taken from a human donor with Susac syndrome. The CDR3 runs from the conserved cysteine through the conserved F or W. A D gene is named only where the DNA matches it firmly. A row's size may be missing; if present it is once, few, many or a size class.

NA	TRBV19	15	TRBJ1-1	NA	TGTGCCAGTAGGGATCACAGCGGGGGGGCCACTGAAGCTTTCTTT	CASRDHSGGATEAFF
NA	TRBV9	16	TRBJ2-2	NA	TGTGCCAGCAGCGCAGAAAACAACGCGAACACCGGGGAGCTGTTTTTT	CASSAENNANTGELFF
NA	TRBV20-1	17	TRBJ2-1	TRBD2	TGCAGTGCTGGACAGGAACCGGGACTAGCTAAGGACAATGAGCAGTTCTTC	CSAGQEPGLAKDNEQFF
NA	TRBV9	14	TRBJ2-7	TRBD2	TGTGCCAGCAGCGTAGGGCGGGGGTCCTACGAGCAGTACTTC	CASSVGRGSYEQYF
NA	TRBV7-8	14	TRBJ1-5	NA	TGTGCCACCTCGCCTCGTAATAGCAATCAGCCCCAGCATTTT	CATSPRNSNQPQHF
NA	TRBV20-1	14	TRBJ2-3	NA	TGCAGTGCTGGGTGGGGCTCGGGCACAGATACGCAGTATTTT	CSAGWGSGTDTQYF
NA	TRBV6-5	15	TRBJ2-3	NA	TGTGCCAGCAGTTACGGTGTGGCTAGCACAGATACGCAGTATTTT	CASSYGVASTDTQYF
NA	TRBV3-1	16	TRBJ2-3	NA	TGTGCCAGCAGCCAAGAGCCCGCTCGGCCGGCAGATACGCAGTATTTT	CASSQEPARPADTQYF
NA	TRBV14	13	TRBJ2-3	NA	TGTGCCAGCAGCCAAGATTACACAGATACGCAGTATTTT	CASSQDYTDTQYF
NA	TRBV6-2/TRBV6-3	15	TRBJ1-5	NA	TGTGCCAGCAGACCACGACAGATCGGGAATCAGCCCCAGCATTTT	CASRPRQIGNQPQHF
NA	TRBV12-3/TRBV12-4	11	TRBJ2-2	NA	TGTGCCAGCACCACGTCCGGGGAGCTGTTTTTT	CASTTSGELFF
NA	TRBV4-1	14	TRBJ2-3	NA	TGCGCCAGCGGGGGGGGCGTAAGCACAGATACGCAGTATTTT	CASGGGVSTDTQYF
NA	TRBV7-9	15	TRBJ2-5	TRBD1	TGTGCCAGCAGCTTAGAGGGGACAGGGTCGGTGACCCAGTACTTC	CASSLEGTGSVTQYF
NA	TRBV6-5	14	TRBJ1-6	NA	TGTGCCAGCAGTCTCTATCAACGAGGTTCACCCCTCCACTTT	CASSLYQRGSPLHF
NA	TRBV15	12	TRBJ1-1	NA	TGTGCCACCAGCAGTGACGGCACTGAAGCTTTCTTT	CATSSDGTEAFF
NA	TRBV20-1	19	TRBJ2-1	NA	TGCAGTGCTAGAGATGGTATGGTTTTGGGAGGTTCCTTTTACAATGAGCAGTTCTTC	CSARDGMVLGGSFYNEQFF
once	TRBV7-9	17	TRBJ2-7	NA	TGTGCCAGCAGCTTAGGAGACAGGAGGGATAGAGGCTACGAGCAGTACTTC	CASSLGDRRDRGYEQYF
NA	TRBV20-1	13	TRBJ1-1	NA	TGCAGTGCTAGAGGGGCAGGGGACACTGAAGCTTTCTTT	CSARGAGDTEAFF
NA	TRBV5-1	15	TRBJ1-2	TRBD1	TGCGCCAGCAGCCAAAACGAGGGGGCGAATAACGGCTACACCTTC	CASSQNEGANNGYTF
NA	TRBV28	13	TRBJ2-1	NA	TGTGCCAGCAGCCGATACAAGTACAATGAGCAGTTCTTC	CASSRYKYNEQFF
NA	TRBV2	15	TRBJ1-6	NA	TGTGCCAGCAGTGGGAGTCGAGATCTTAATTCACCCCTCCACTTT	CASSGSRDLNSPLHF
NA	TRBV9	16	TRBJ2-7	TRBD2	TGTGCCAGCAGCATCACCTCTAGCGGGGGAACCTACGAGCAGTACTTC	CASSITSSGGTYEQYF
once	TRBV7-2	16	TRBJ2-1	TRBD2	TGTGCCAGCAGCATAACCTCCCGGGGGGGAGTGAATGAGCAGTTCTTC	CASSITSRGGVNEQFF
NA	TRBV28	14	TRBJ2-7	TRBD2	TGTGCCAGCACCGGGCTAGCGGATACCTACGAGCAGTACTTC	CASTGLADTYEQYF
NA	TRBV20-1	12	TRBJ1-2	NA	TGCAGTGCAACGGGGGGGCCCGGTGGCTACACCTTC	CSATGGPGGYTF
NA	TRBV5-1	13	TRBJ2-1	TRBD2	TGCGCCAGCAGTCCGTTAAAGCGGGAAGGAGAGTTCTTC	CASSPLKREGEFF
once	TRBV28	14	TRBJ2-5	NA	TGTGCCACGCAGTACTGGTGGACGGGAGAGACCCAGTACTTC	CATQYWWTGETQYF
NA	TRBV20-1	15	TRBJ2-7	TRBD2	TGCAGTGCTAGAGAGCGACTAGCGGACCTCCGGGGGCAGTACTTC	CSARERLADLRGQYF
NA	TRBV6-2/TRBV6-3	14	TRBJ1-1	NA	TGTGCCAGCAGATACAGCAGGGTTCGCACTGAAGCTTTCTTT	CASRYSRVRTEAFF
once	TRBV11-2	15	TRBJ2-2	NA	TGTGCCAGCAGCTTATTTAACGGAGCTAACGGGGAGCTGTTTTTT	CASSLFNGANGELFF
NA	TRBV5-6	16	TRBJ2-7	NA	TGTGCCAGCAGCGGAGCGAGGAGGGGCGGCTCCTACGAGCAGTACTTC	CASSGARRGGSYEQYF
NA	TRBV20-1	13	TRBJ2-7	NA	TGCAGTGCTAGAGGTCAGGACTTTTACGAGCAGTACTTC	CSARGQDFYEQYF
NA	TRBV20-1	14	TRBJ2-7	NA	TGCAGTGCTTTAGGGACGTACAGCTCCTACGAGCAGTACTTC	CSALGTYSSYEQYF
NA	TRBV11-2	15	TRBJ2-3	NA	TGTGCCAGCAGCTTAGCGGGCAGAGACACAGATACGCAGTATTTT	CASSLAGRDTDTQYF
NA	TRBV7-9	14	TRBJ2-2	TRBD1	TGTGCCAGCAGCTGGGACAGGGCTACCGGGGAGCTGTTTTTT	CASSWDRATGELFF
NA	TRBV7-2	16	TRBJ1-1	NA	TGTGCCAGCAGCTTAGCCGGTCTGGGGGCCCACACTGAAGCTTTCTTT	CASSLAGLGAHTEAFF
NA	TRBV7-9	16	TRBJ2-1	NA	TGTGCCAGCAGCCCCATCTCTAGCGAGAATAATCATGAGCAGTTCTTC	CASSPISSENNHEQFF
NA	TRBV30	16	TRBJ2-4	NA	TGTGCCTGGGGTGTACAGGGCGGGCTAGCCAAAAACATTCAGTACTTC	CAWGVQGGLAKNIQYF
NA	TRBV18	16	TRBJ1-2	NA	TGTGCCAGCTCACCACCGGCGTTCCAGTCAAACTATGGCTACACCTTC	CASSPPAFQSNYGYTF
NA	TRBV19	14	TRBJ2-1	NA	TGTGCCAGTAGTGCGGGGGACAGTTACAATGAGCAGTTCTTC	CASSAGDSYNEQFF
NA	TRBV19	12	TRBJ2-3	TRBD1	TGTGCCACGGGACAGGCCACAGATACGCAGTATTTT	CATGQATDTQYF
NA	TRBV14	17	TRBJ2-2	NA	TGTGCCAGCAGCCAAGATCTGAACCTGGCGAACACCGGGGAGCTGTTTTTT	CASSQDLNLANTGELFF